This T cell receptor (beta chain) was captured by sequencing in a study of blood T cells in healthy people across ages. Details on this clonotype: Antigen specificity is unknown.

The CDR3 extends over 15 amino acids. The V gene's germline CDR1 is SGHRS and CDR2 YFSETQ. J was trimmed by 6 bases and V by 3 bases; bases with no gene match: 7. Study-wide results and caveats: Estimates based on one million T cells were treated as lower bounds.

Then a second PCR, running about 6 to 11 cycles, was carried out with a sample-barcoded 5' primer and a J-beta primer mix. TCRdb processed the 5' RACE reads anew with MiXCR; each CDR3 protein has one entry. The table includes fewer than 1,000,000 distinct CDR3 sequences, 40% to 50% detected once. The clonotype was recovered from a man aged 55-75 years in good health. The sample was blood. This chain uses TRBV5-1 with TRBJ1-5; 9 nucleotides agree with TRBD1. In DNA form, the CDR3 reads TGCGCCAGCAGCTGGGAACAGGGGGCCTTTCAGCCCCAGCATTTT. Amino acids: CASSWEQGAFQPQHF. The variable domain in full, completed from reference TRBV5-1 and TRBJ1-5, reads KAGVTQTPRYLIKTRGQQVTLSCSPISGHRSVSWYQQTPGQGLQFLFEYFSETQRNKGNFPGRFSGRQFSNSRSEMNVSTLELGDSALYLCASSWEQGAFQPQHFGDGTRLSIL.